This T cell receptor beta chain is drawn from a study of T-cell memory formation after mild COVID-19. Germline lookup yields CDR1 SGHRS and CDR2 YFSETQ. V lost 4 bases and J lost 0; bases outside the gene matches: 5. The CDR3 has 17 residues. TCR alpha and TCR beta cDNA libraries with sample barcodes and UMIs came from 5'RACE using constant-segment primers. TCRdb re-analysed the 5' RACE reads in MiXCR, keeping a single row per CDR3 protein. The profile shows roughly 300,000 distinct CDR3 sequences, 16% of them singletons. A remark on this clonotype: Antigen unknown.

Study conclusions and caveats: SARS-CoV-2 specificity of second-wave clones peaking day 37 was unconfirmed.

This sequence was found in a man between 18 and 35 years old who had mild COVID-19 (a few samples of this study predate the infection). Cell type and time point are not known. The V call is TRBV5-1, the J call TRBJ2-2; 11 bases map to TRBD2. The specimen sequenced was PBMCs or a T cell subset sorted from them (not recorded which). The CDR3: CASSHSGGGSNTGELFF. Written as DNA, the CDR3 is TGCGCCAGCAGCCATAGCGGGGGGGGCTCGAACACCGGGGAGCTGTTTTTT.